This TCR beta chain was recovered during a study of T cell responses to AZD1222 COVID-19 vaccine. Study outcomes and limitations: As reported, nearly half of all spike-specific TCRs target variant regions that are unmutated. The sample set comprised mostly white British donors with more females, and clonal diversity was possibly underestimated.

CDR3 length: 15 amino acids. Trimming cost V 6 bases and J 1 base; bases outside gene matches: 4. Germline lookup yields CDR1 KGHDR and CDR2 SFDVKD. Clones were sequenced by immunoSEQ multiplex PCR, and TCRdb holds only the in-frame ones, with some missing. Of roughly 150,000 clones in the sample, around 92% were seen once. About this clone itself: Its target is unknown.

This TCR derives from an adult in good health. The source material was peripheral blood, sampled on day 0 of AZD1222 vaccination. V gene TRBV24-1 combines with J gene TRBJ2-3; 9 nucleotides agree with TRBD2. CDR3 loop: CATSRASGGTDTQYF. CDR3 DNA: TGTGCCACCAGTAGGGCTAGCGGGGGCACAGATACGCAGTATTTT.